These T cell receptor beta chains were read from a single sample in a study of T cells after posttransplantation cyclophosphamide. Method: immunoSEQ multiplex PCR; TCRdb's copy keeps in-frame clones and lacks some. The sample lists roughly 20,000 clones; 95% to 99% were seen once. The material sequenced was naive CD4+ T cells sorted from PBMCs. Receptors originate from a man aged 35-49 years in good health, CMV-negative, and a related stem cell transplant donor. Each CDR3 is given with its conserved first and last residue. D genes are given only for firm matches. For some rows the clone size is stated as once, few or many, or as a class when expanded; others skip it.

cdr3_aa,cdr3_nt,v_call,d_call,j_call,clone_size
CASMRLAKNIQYF,TGTGCCAGCATGCGACTAGCCAAAAACATTCAGTACTTC,TRBV28,NA,TRBJ2-4,NA
CASSGGLPQTDTQYF,TGTGCCAGCAGCGGGGGACTACCCCAAACAGATACGCAGTATTTT,TRBV6-1,TRBD2,TRBJ2-3,NA
CASSYGSTEAFF,TGTGCCAGCAGTTACGGTAGCACTGAAGCTTTCTTT,TRBV6-6,NA,TRBJ1-1,once
CASRPYAYTSGATGGQDEQFF,TGTGCAAGTCGCCCATACGCGTACACTAGCGGGGCAACGGGAGGCCAAGATGAGCAGTTCTTC,TRBV12-2,NA,TRBJ2-1,NA
CASSLLTVNTEAFF,TGTGCCAGCAGTCTACTGACAGTGAACACTGAAGCTTTCTTT,TRBV28,NA,TRBJ1-1,NA
CASSLTFDSNQPQHF,TGTGCCAGCAGTCTGACTTTCGATAGCAATCAGCCCCAGCATTTT,TRBV7-9,NA,TRBJ1-5,NA
CASSFYRASDEQYF,TGTGCCAGCAGCTTTTACAGGGCATCTGACGAGCAGTACTTC,TRBV5-6,NA,TRBJ2-7,NA
CASSPLLLRDSRNTIYF,TGTGCCAGCAGCCCTCTACTCCTCCGGGACAGTCGGAACACCATATATTTT,TRBV7-2,TRBD1,TRBJ1-3,NA
CASIPGEAYTEAFF,TGTGCCAGCATCCCCGGGGAGGCATATACTGAAGCTTTCTTT,TRBV6-1,NA,TRBJ1-1,NA
CASSQEGTTGIEQYF,TGCGCCAGCAGCCAAGAGGGGACCACAGGGATCGAGCAGTACTTC,TRBV4-1,NA,TRBJ2-7,NA
CSVEKDQAKNTEAFF,TGCAGCGTTGAAAAAGATCAGGCGAAGAACACTGAAGCTTTCTTT,TRBV29-1,NA,TRBJ1-1,NA
CAWNRGHHEQYF,TGTGCCTGGAACAGGGGGCACCACGAGCAGTACTTC,TRBV30,TRBD1,TRBJ2-7,NA
CASSQATGNTEAFF,TGCGCCAGCAGCCAAGCGACAGGGAACACTGAAGCTTTCTTT,TRBV4-1,NA,TRBJ1-1,NA
CASIVRGGETDTQYF,TGTGCCAGCATCGTCCGGGGGGGAGAGACAGATACGCAGTATTTT,TRBV2,TRBD2,TRBJ2-3,NA
CATSRPSGGELDTIYF,TGTGCCACCAGCAGACCTTCAGGGGGCGAATTGGACACCATATATTTT,TRBV15,TRBD1,TRBJ1-3,NA
CASTGTPNTGELFF,TGTGCCAGCACCGGGACACCGAACACCGGGGAGCTGTTTTTT,TRBV28,NA,TRBJ2-2,once
CASTLTGNEKLFF,TGTGCCAGTACCCTGACAGGGAACGAAAAACTGTTTTTT,TRBV19,TRBD1,TRBJ1-4,NA
CASSSTGNTHNQPQHF,TGTGCCAGTAGTTCAACAGGGAATACCCACAATCAGCCCCAGCATTTT,TRBV19,NA,TRBJ1-5,NA
CASSLASGRPNTGELFF,TGCGCCAGCAGCTTGGCTAGCGGGAGGCCGAACACCGGGGAGCTGTTTTTT,TRBV5-1,TRBD2,TRBJ2-2,NA
CASSLEGQGIIEAFF,TGTGCCAGCAGCTTGGAAGGACAGGGTATTATTGAAGCTTTCTTT,TRBV5-6,TRBD1,TRBJ1-1,NA
CASRPSTGELFF,TGTGCCAGCAGGCCTAGCACCGGGGAGCTGTTTTTT,TRBV28,NA,TRBJ2-2,NA
CASSFPSGGTSDEQYF,TGTGCCAGCAGCTTCCCCAGCGGGGGTACTTCCGACGAGCAGTACTTC,TRBV7-9,TRBD2,TRBJ2-7,NA
CASSPRTSGSFVSYNEQFF,TGTGCCAGCAGCCCAAGGACTAGCGGGAGTTTTGTATCCTACAATGAGCAGTTCTTC,TRBV7-8,TRBD2,TRBJ2-1,NA
CASTHCHGRRALPEQYF,TGCGCCAGCACCCACTGCCACGGAAGGAGGGCCCTTCCAGAGCAGTACTTC,TRBV10-1,NA,TRBJ2-7,NA
CASSVGGATGGFGNTIYF,TGTGCCAGCAGCGTAGGTGGAGCGACAGGGGGTTTTGGAAACACCATATATTTT,TRBV9,TRBD1,TRBJ1-3,NA
CASSERTGVVTEAFF,TGTGCCAGCAGTGAAAGGACAGGGGTTGTAACTGAAGCTTTCTTT,TRBV6-1,TRBD1,TRBJ1-1,NA
CASSDGRGGETQYF,TGTGCCAGCAGTGACGGGAGGGGGGGAGAGACCCAGTACTTC,TRBV25-1,TRBD2,TRBJ2-5,NA
CASRMGQGSYEQYF,TGTGCCAGCAGGATGGGACAGGGTTCCTACGAGCAGTACTTC,TRBV6-4,TRBD1,TRBJ2-7,NA
CASRPSNRGGEKLFF,TGTGCCAGCAGGCCCAGTAACAGAGGAGGGGAAAAACTGTTTTTT,TRBV7-2,NA,TRBJ1-4,NA
CASSGTGDRNTEAFF,TGTGCCAGCAGTGGGACAGGAGATCGGAACACTGAAGCTTTCTTT,TRBV2,TRBD1,TRBJ1-1,NA
CASSLLAGEVDTQYF,TGTGCCAGTAGCCTACTAGCGGGAGAAGTAGATACGCAGTATTTT,TRBV19,TRBD2,TRBJ2-3,NA
CASSFLGAGNTGELFF,TGTGCCAGCAGTTTTTTGGGCGCTGGGAACACCGGGGAGCTGTTTTTT,TRBV28,NA,TRBJ2-2,once
CAIRSLSSGNTIYF,TGTGCCATCAGATCCCTGAGCTCTGGAAACACCATATATTTT,TRBV10-3,NA,TRBJ1-3,NA
CASTPDASDAYEQYF,TGTGCCAGCACCCCCGATGCTAGCGATGCCTACGAGCAGTACTTC,TRBV5-6,NA,TRBJ2-7,NA
CASSEGGVTGELFF,TGTGCCAGCAGTGAAGGGGGGGTAACCGGGGAGCTGTTTTTT,TRBV6-1,NA,TRBJ2-2,NA
CASSQEGLGRGGVTEAFF,TGCGCCAGCAGCCAAGAAGGGTTGGGCAGGGGTGGAGTCACTGAAGCTTTCTTT,TRBV4-1,NA,TRBJ1-1,NA
CAISGASGSDEQFF,TGTGCCATCAGTGGGGCTAGCGGGAGCGATGAGCAGTTCTTC,TRBV10-3,TRBD2,TRBJ2-1,NA
CASSIETGWGNEQFF,TGTGCCAGTAGTATAGAGACAGGGTGGGGGAATGAGCAGTTCTTC,TRBV19,TRBD1,TRBJ2-1,NA
CASSLVFRAAGELFF,TGCGCCAGCAGCTTGGTATTCAGGGCGGCCGGGGAGCTGTTTTTT,TRBV5-1,NA,TRBJ2-2,NA